This record concerns one T cell receptor beta chain sequence. This CDR3 region has 13 residues. Unmatched junction bases numbered 6, after V lost 6 bases and J lost 2 bases. Per germline, CDR1 DFQATT and CDR2 SNEGSKA (reference sequence). A patient was excluded if there was uncontrolled infection, other autoimmune disease, pregnancy or lactation. Any symptoms of ophthalmopathy came after the first hyperthyroidism diagnosis, from which the blood sample dates. PBMCs stemmed from around 10 ml fresh peripheral blood. This record belongs to a study of T cells in Graves' hyperthyroidism and ophthalmopathy. Amplification yielded TCR beta CDR3 regions, with RNA transcripts as the source. A first-round RT-PCR of the TCR CDR3 used the HTBI primer set. TCRdb itself ran the multiplex PCR reads through MiXCR, one entry per CDR3 protein. The sample holds tens of thousands of distinct CDR3 sequences, around 50% seen once.

The sequence was collected from a woman in her 50s with Graves' hyperthyroidism that later progressed to Graves' ophthalmopathy. The genes are TRBV20-1 and TRBJ2-5, with TRBD1 identical over 7 bases. The sample comprised blood. The CDR3 nucleotides read TGCAGTGCCCAGACAGGGCGTCAAGAGACCCAGTACTTC. Encoded protein: CSAQTGRQETQYF.